The rows below give T cell receptor beta chains drawn from one sample of a study of neurological immune-mediated disorders. One entry per CDR3 protein, called by TCRdb with MiXCR from the 5' RACE reads. This table has 120,000 or so distinct CDR3 sequences, about 3.2% appearing once. Specimen: PBMCs. The receptors derive from a woman aged 25 to 39 with multiple sclerosis. The CDR3 runs from the conserved cysteine through the conserved F or W. D genes are given only for firm matches. Not all rows give a size; the values are once, few, many and, for expanded clones, a class.

d_gene	v_gene	j_gene	abundance	CDR3aa	CDR3nt
-	TRBV10-2	TRBJ1-1	many	CASSEVWGGGAEAFF	TGCGCCAGCAGTGAGGTTTGGGGAGGGGGAGCTGAAGCTTTCTTT
TRBD1	TRBV7-2	TRBJ2-7	many	CASSLLTGGIYEQYF	TGTGCCAGCAGCCTTCTGACAGGGGGCATCTACGAGCAGTACTTC
-	TRBV11-2	TRBJ1-2	-	CASSLRRVDGYTF	TGTGCCAGCAGCTTACGCAGGGTCGATGGCTACACCTTC
TRBD1	TRBV6-5	TRBJ2-6	many	CASATGGRGANVLTF	TGTGCCAGCGCGACAGGGGGTCGTGGGGCCAACGTCCTGACTTTC
-	TRBV7-9	TRBJ2-1	many	CASSPLGYTEQFF	TGTGCCAGCAGCCCTCTGGGGTACACTGAGCAGTTCTTC
TRBD2	TRBV28	TRBJ2-7	many	CASTLSGSAYEQYF	TGTGCCAGCACCCTTAGCGGGAGTGCATACGAGCAGTACTTC
-	TRBV5-6	TRBJ1-6	many	CASSLGGTRNSPLHF	TGTGCCAGCAGCTTGGGCGGAACCCGAAATTCACCCCTCCACTTT
TRBD2	TRBV7-8	TRBJ2-1	many	CASSYGLGTSGSWYEQFF	TGTGCCAGCAGCTACGGCCTCGGGACTAGCGGGAGTTGGTATGAGCAGTTCTTC
-	TRBV7-8	TRBJ1-2	-	CASSSRMALDYGYTF	TGTGCCAGCAGCTCCCGGATGGCCTTGGACTATGGCTACACCTTC
-	TRBV7-8	TRBJ2-7	many	CASSLAGFTYEQYF	TGTGCCAGCAGCTTAGCGGGGTTTACCTACGAGCAGTACTTC
TRBD1	TRBV7-2	TRBJ2-7	many	CASSSGTGKEQYF	TGTGCCAGCAGCTCCGGGACAGGGAAGGAGCAGTACTTC
-	TRBV12-3/TRBV12-4	TRBJ2-3	many	CASSPTTGSGTQYF	TGTGCCAGCAGTCCGACGACTGGGTCGGGTACGCAGTATTTT
TRBD2	TRBV7-2	TRBJ2-3	many	CASSPGTSGGYTDTQYF	TGTGCCAGCAGCCCCGGGACTAGCGGGGGGTACACAGATACGCAGTATTTT
TRBD2	TRBV29-1	TRBJ2-1	many	CSVEDLKTSGVISAFF	TGCAGCGTTGAAGATCTTAAGACTAGCGGAGTGATTTCGGCGTTCTTC
-	TRBV6-6	TRBJ2-5	many	CASRDRGGAETQYF	TGTGCCAGCAGAGACAGAGGCGGGGCAGAGACCCAGTACTTC
TRBD2	TRBV6-6	TRBJ2-5	many	CASSYPAAGGEKQETQYF	TGTGCCAGCAGTTACCCCGCTGCGGGAGGGGAGAAACAAGAGACCCAGTACTTC
-	TRBV14	TRBJ2-7	many	CASSQRGEQYF	TGTGCCAGCAGCCAAAGAGGGGAGCAGTACTTC
TRBD1	TRBV5-1	TRBJ1-1	many	CASSWGQGMNTEAFF	TGCGCCAGCAGCTGGGGACAGGGGATGAACACTGAAGCTTTCTTT
TRBD1	TRBV7-2	TRBJ1-1	many	CASSQDRGTEAFF	TGTGCCAGCAGCCAGGACAGGGGCACTGAAGCTTTCTTT
TRBD1	TRBV7-9	TRBJ1-1	few	CASSYTGDGTEAFF	TGTGCCAGCAGCTACACAGGGGACGGAACTGAAGCTTTCTTT
TRBD2	TRBV7-8	TRBJ2-1	many	CASGHTSGTYNEQFF	TGTGCCAGCGGCCACACTAGCGGAACCTACAATGAGCAGTTCTTC
TRBD1	TRBV6-5	TRBJ1-1	many	CASRETGDTEAFF	TGTGCCAGCAGAGAAACAGGGGACACTGAAGCTTTCTTT
TRBD1	TRBV5-1	TRBJ2-1	few	CASSFTGGAGEQFF	TGCGCCAGCAGCTTTACAGGGGGAGCAGGTGAGCAGTTCTTC
TRBD2	TRBV20-1	TRBJ2-1	many	CSASRLAGGSSYNEQFF	TGCAGTGCTAGCAGACTAGCGGGAGGTAGCTCCTACAATGAGCAGTTCTTC
-	TRBV20-1	TRBJ2-7	many	CSARGLIDGYEQYF	TGCAGTGCTAGAGGGTTGATAGACGGCTACGAGCAGTACTTC
-	TRBV12-3/TRBV12-4	TRBJ1-2	many	CASSLGHLYGYTF	TGTGCCAGCAGCCTTGGACACCTCTATGGCTACACCTTC
-	TRBV20-1	TRBJ1-1	many	CSARSQNEAFF	TGCAGTGCTAGATCACAGAATGAAGCTTTCTTT
-	TRBV20-1	TRBJ1-2	many	CSATGGLNGYTF	TGCAGTGCCACGGGAGGACTTAACGGCTACACCTTC
-	TRBV5-1	TRBJ2-3	many	CASSLEQRPSDTQYF	TGCGCCAGCAGCTTGGAACAGAGACCTTCAGATACGCAGTATTTT
TRBD1	TRBV5-1	TRBJ1-1	many	CASTETGLRYTEAFF	TGCGCCAGCACCGAGACAGGGTTACGGTACACTGAAGCTTTCTTT
-	TRBV27	TRBJ1-1	many	CASSFYWAGSMNTEAFF	TGTGCCAGCAGTTTTTACTGGGCAGGGAGCATGAACACTGAAGCTTTCTTT
-	TRBV3-1	TRBJ2-7	many	CASSPNRVPYEQYF	TGTGCCAGCAGCCCGAACAGGGTACCCTACGAGCAGTACTTC
-	TRBV5-1	TRBJ2-1	-	CASSHKGKGNNEQFF	TGCGCCAGCAGCCACAAGGGAAAGGGTAACAATGAGCAGTTCTTC
-	TRBV3-1	TRBJ2-6	many	CASSSRGANVLTF	TGTGCCAGCAGCTCTCGAGGGGCCAACGTCCTGACTTTC
-	TRBV7-2	TRBJ2-7	many	CASSPTGAIAEQYF	TGTGCCAGCAGCCCAACGGGTGCCATCGCCGAGCAGTACTTC
-	TRBV10-3	TRBJ1-5	many	CAISGVGRAGQPQHF	TGTGCCATCAGTGGTGTTGGTCGCGCAGGGCAGCCCCAGCATTTT
TRBD2	TRBV2	TRBJ2-1	many	CASSVEAGTSGISSYNEQFF	TGTGCCAGCAGTGTGGAAGCCGGGACTAGCGGAATAAGCTCCTACAATGAGCAGTTCTTC
TRBD2	TRBV20-1	TRBJ2-1	many	CGGLANNEQFF	TGCGGGGGACTAGCCAACAATGAGCAGTTCTTC
TRBD1	TRBV15	TRBJ2-6	many	CATSRGTGLSGANVLTF	TGTGCCACCAGCAGAGGGACAGGGTTGAGTGGGGCCAACGTCCTGACTTTC
TRBD2	TRBV5-1	TRBJ2-1	many	CASSLDAGAPNEQFF	TGCGCCAGCAGCTTGGATGCGGGAGCCCCCAATGAGCAGTTCTTC
-	TRBV29-1	TRBJ2-1	many	CSVDRVNDEQFF	TGCAGCGTTGATCGAGTTAACGATGAGCAGTTCTTC
-	TRBV27	TRBJ1-2	many	CASRQGVNYGYTF	TGTGCCAGCAGACAGGGCGTTAACTATGGCTACACCTTC
TRBD1	TRBV4-3	TRBJ2-5	many	CASSRGQGAVDRETQYF	TGCGCCAGCAGCCGGGGACAGGGGGCGGTGGACAGGGAGACCCAGTACTTC
TRBD2	TRBV2	TRBJ2-3	many	CASRREGSTDTQYF	TGTGCCAGCAGGCGGGAGGGTAGCACAGATACGCAGTATTTT
-	TRBV20-1	TRBJ2-4	many	CSALTDRDIQYF	TGCAGTGCGTTGACAGACCGTGACATTCAGTACTTC
-	TRBV12-3/TRBV12-4	TRBJ2-2	many	CASSLFSIDTGELFF	TGTGCCAGCAGTTTGTTTTCAATAGACACCGGGGAGCTGTTTTTT
-	TRBV12-3/TRBV12-4	TRBJ2-1	many	CASSVNEQFF	TGTGCCAGCAGTGTGAATGAGCAGTTCTTC
-	TRBV6-2/TRBV6-3	TRBJ2-5	few	CASSLVYGEETQYF	TGTGCCAGCAGTTTAGTTTACGGGGAAGAGACCCAGTACTTC
-	TRBV5-1	TRBJ2-2	many	CASSWEGHNTGELFF	TGCGCCAGCAGCTGGGAGGGACACAACACCGGGGAGCTGTTTTTT